This TCR beta chain came from a study of blood T cell repertoires in COVID-19. Study summary: T cells, B-cell-depleted T cells, or PBMCs supplied cDNA or gDNA.

The CDR3 runs to 14 residues. The V segment lost 5 bases and the J segment 5 bases; nucleotides outside the gene matches: 7. CDR1 is SGHTA, CDR2 FQGNSA, per germline. Generated by immunoSEQ multiplex PCR, the TCRdb table keeps only in-frame clones and is missing some. This sample has around 70,000 clones, with around 87% found just once. The receptor was isolated from a woman over 75 with active or convalescent COVID-19. The chain combines TRBV7-2 with TRBJ2-3, with 7 positions matching TRBD2. The sequencing sample was made of peripheral blood. CDR3 bases: TGTGCCAGCAGCATATTACTAGCGTTAGATACGCAGTATTTT. Translating gives CASSILLALDTQYF. Together with reference TRBV7-2 and TRBJ2-3, the CDR3 gives the full variable domain: GAGVSQSPSNKVTEKGKDVELRCDPISGHTALYWYRQSLGQGLEFLIYFQGNSAPDKSGLPSDRFSAERTGGSVSTLTIQRTQQEDSAVYLCASSILLALDTQYFGPGTRLTVL.